These 18 T cell receptor beta chains were sequenced from one sample in a study of cytomegalovirus exposure and HLA in healthy donors. PCR amplification relied on 60 Vbeta primers (plus 13 Jbeta primers). Data came from immunoSEQ multiplex PCR; TCRdb stores just in-frame clones and leaves some out. The sample lists fewer than 150,000 clones, approximately 80% occurring once. Sequenced material: PBMCs. The receptor source for this set is a male donor in good health and CMV-seronegative.

CDR3 nucleotides: TGCGCCAGCAGCTTCACGGGCACTGAAGCTTTCTTT. It yields the protein CASSFTGTEAFF. V usage is TRBV5-1 and J usage is TRBJ1-1; D not resolved. Germline V gene data show CDR1 as SGHRS and CDR2 as YFSETQ. V was shortened by 2 bases and J by 4 bases, with 6 bases between the two germline ends. The CDR3 totals 12 residues. Combining the CDR3 with reference TRBV5-1 and TRBJ1-1 gives the whole variable domain KAGVTQTPRYLIKTRGQQVTLSCSPISGHRSVSWYQQTPGQGLQFLFEYFSETQRNKGNFPGRFSGRQFSNSRSEMNVSTLELGDSALYLCASSFTGTEAFFGQGTRLTVV.

The chain is built from TRBV4-3 and TRBJ2-2; 9 nucleotides match TRBD2. The CDR3 consists of 19 residues. Germline CDR1 is LGHNA and CDR2 is YSLEER. With V trimmed by 1 base and J by 5 bases, 14 bases remained unmatched. CDR3 sequence reads: CASSQGPAGSSGVTGELFF. CDR3 coding DNA: TGCGCCAGCAGCCAAGGTCCCGCCGGATCTAGCGGGGTGACCGGGGAGCTGTTTTTT.

The chain links TRBV30 to TRBJ1-1, with TRBD1 matching over 7 bases. The CDR3 is made up of 14 amino acids. CDR1 and CDR2 (germline): GTSNPN, SVGIG (reference sequence). With V trimmed by 6 bases and J by 5 bases, 12 bases remained unmatched. The CDR3: CACLKKGASTEAFF. In DNA, the CDR3 is TGTGCCTGCCTGAAAAAGGGGGCTAGTACTGAAGCTTTCTTT.

Concerning this clone: One end of the junction does not line up with germline, which may come from a read error. In the same sample, other DNA sequences code for this CDR3. V and J are TRBV27 and TRBJ1-1, with unresolved D. The CDR3 has 15 residues. Germline lookup yields CDR1 MNHEY and CDR2 SMNVEV (reference sequence). The CDR3: CASSVRPRANTEAFF. CDR3 sequence (DNA): TGTGCCAGCAGTGTACGGCCGCGGGCGAACACTGAAGCTTTTTTT.

V usage is TRBV2 and J usage is TRBJ2-5, with D perhaps TRBD2 (5 bases). The germline V gene has CDR1 SNHLY and CDR2 FYNNEI. This CDR3 has 14 residues. Trimming shortened V by 4 bases and J by 5 bases, and 14 bases separated the two germline ends. CDR3: CASSVSPAGETQYF. The CDR3 DNA follows: TGTGCCAGCAGTGTTTCGCCGGCGGGCGAGACCCAGTACTTC.

The chain recombines TRBV7-6 with TRBJ1-1; tentatively, D is TRBD1 (5 bases). Germline CDR1 reads SGHVS; CDR2 reads FNYEAQ. Trimming left V 4 bases short and J 6 bases short, with 12 bases between. The CDR3 contains 13 residues. The CDR3 DNA reads as TGTGCCAGCAGCTCTCGCCGGGGGGCTGAAGCTTTCTTT. This translates into CASSSRRGAEAFF.

The J gene is TRBJ2-5, the V gene TRBV5-1; 9 bases fit TRBD1. The DNA end is more similar to TRBJ2-7, so the J call may be wrong. This CDR3 contains 16 residues. CDR1 is SGHRS, CDR2 YFSETQ, per germline. In DNA form, the CDR3 reads TGCGCCAGCAGTCTCACAGGGGGCTCGGGACTCTACGAGCAGTACTTC. Amino acid sequence: CASSLTGGSGLYEQYF.

The chain recombines TRBV28 with TRBJ1-1; D remains ambiguous. The V end was cut by 2 bases, the J end by 1 base, with 20 bases between. The CDR3 is made up of 18 amino acids. Germline V gives CDR1 MDHEN, CDR2 SYDVKM. The CDR3 DNA reads as TGTGCCAGCAGTTTAGAGCCGCGGATCGGCCTGTCGAACACTGAAGCTTTCTTT. Amino acids: CASSLEPRIGLSNTEAFF.

The V gene is TRBV6-5, the J gene TRBJ1-4, with 9 bases lining up with TRBD1. The CDR3 loop spans 14 amino acids. The germline V gene has CDR1 MNHEY and CDR2 SVGAGI. With 2 bases clipped from V and 10 bases from J, the junction kept 5 bases outside the gene matches. The CDR3, as DNA: TGTGCCAGCAGTTACGGGGACAGGGAGGGAAAACTGTTTTTT. Amino acid sequence: CASSYGDREGKLFF.

This chain links TRBV28 with TRBJ2-7; 11 bases fit TRBD2. The J segment lost 5 bases and the V segment lost 4 bases, leaving 7 bases of the junction unmatched. Germline CDR1 reads MDHEN; CDR2 reads SYDVKM. This CDR3 is built from 15 residues. DNA for the CDR3: TGTGCCAGCAGTTCTTCTAGCGGGGGGATCAACGAGCAGTACTTC. It codes for CASSSSSGGINEQYF.

The chain uses TRBV18 and TRBJ2-5; no definite D call. The CDR3 runs to 13 residues. CDR1 KGHSH and CDR2 LQKENI come from the germline V gene. V lost 0 bases to trimming and J lost 3 bases, with 5 bases between them. The CDR3 here is CASSPPSKETQYF. The CDR3 DNA reads as TGTGCCAGCTCACCACCGTCTAAAGAGACCCAGTACTTC.

The gene calls are TRBV20-1 and TRBJ1-2; no reliable D call. Germline CDR1 reads DFQATT; CDR2 reads SNEGSKA (reference sequence). The CDR3 consists of 11 residues. V lost 8 bases to trimming and J lost 8 bases, with 15 bases between them. This CDR3 is CSIAGLWGYTF. The CDR3 DNA is TGCAGTATCGCCGGGTTATGGGGCTACACCTTC.

The rearrangement links TRBV9 to TRBJ1-5, with TRBD1 as a possible D gene (5 bases). V lost 0 bases and J lost 4, with 11 bases in between. Germline values: CDR1 SGDLS, CDR2 YYNGEE. The CDR3 runs 15 residues. This CDR3 is CASSVGGDPNQPQHF. CDR3 nucleotide sequence: TGTGCCAGCAGCGTAGGGGGGGACCCTAATCAGCCCCAGCATTTT.

The chain joins TRBV9 to TRBJ1-2; D perhaps matches TRBD1 (6 bases). Trimming took 3 bases from V and 5 from J, leaving 20 bases between them. The CDR3 totals 16 residues. Germline assignment: CDR1 SGDLS and CDR2 YYNGEE. The CDR3 sequence is CASSASIPGQGYGYTF. As DNA, the CDR3 is TGTGCCAGCAGCGCGAGCATACCGGGACAAGGATATGGCTACACCTTC.

The chain employs TRBV4-3 and TRBJ1-4, with D possibly matching TRBD1 (6 bases). CDR1 LGHNA and CDR2 YSLEER come from the germline V gene. The CDR3 totals 19 residues. V shed 4 bases and J shed 0 bases, with 21 bases lying between them. The CDR3: CASSPLYRTADATNEKLFF. CDR3 nucleotides: TGCGCCAGCAGCCCTCTTTACCGGACAGCCGATGCAACTAATGAAAAACTGTTTTTT.

The CDR3 DNA sequence: TGCAGTGCAAACAGGGGAGAGACCCAGTACTTC. The encoded protein is CSANRGETQYF. J is TRBJ2-5 and V is TRBV20-1, with 7 bases lining up with TRBD1. Per the germline V gene, CDR1 is DFQATT and CDR2 is SNEGSKA (reference sequence). After removal of 6 bases from V and 4 bases from J, the junction contained 2 bases not matched to a gene. The length of the CDR3 is 11 residues.

The chain is built from TRBV10-3 and TRBJ2-5, with 14 bases fitting TRBD2. The CDR3 is 14 amino acids. The germline gives CDR1 ENHRY, CDR2 SYGVKD. Trimming at V came to 8 bases and at J to 5 bases, leaving 4 bases not matched to a gene. For the CDR3, the DNA is TGTGCCATCTTGCGACTAGCGGGGGGGGAGACCCAGTACTTC. Encoded protein: CAILRLAGGETQYF.

The rearrangement uses TRBV28 and TRBJ2-5; TRBD1 might be the D (5 bases). The ends were cut back, 4 bases at V and 4 bases at J, with 16 bases in the middle. Germline assignment: CDR1 MDHEN and CDR2 SYDVKM. The CDR3 totals 15 residues. CDR3 nucleotide sequence: TGTGCCAGCAGTTATCAGGGCGGTCTTCGAGAGACCCAGTACTTC. Translated: CASSYQGGLRETQYF.